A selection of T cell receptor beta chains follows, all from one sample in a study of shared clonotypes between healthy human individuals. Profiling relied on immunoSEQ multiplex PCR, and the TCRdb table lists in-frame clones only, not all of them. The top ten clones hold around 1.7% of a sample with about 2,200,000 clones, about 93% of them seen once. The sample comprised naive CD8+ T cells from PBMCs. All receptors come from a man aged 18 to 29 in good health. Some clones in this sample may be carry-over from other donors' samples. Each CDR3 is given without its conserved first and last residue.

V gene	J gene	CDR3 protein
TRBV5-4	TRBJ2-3	ASSFLGDTQY
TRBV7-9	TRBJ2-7	ASSTYRQGEGYEQY
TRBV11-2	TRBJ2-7	ASSTSAGWAYEQY
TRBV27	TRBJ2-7	ASSRGTGPSYEQY
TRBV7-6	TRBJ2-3	ASSQGLAVTDTQY
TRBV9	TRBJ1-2	ASSASNRGLNYGYT
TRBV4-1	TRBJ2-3	ASSLLGGDTQY
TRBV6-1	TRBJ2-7	ASSVLWTSGSYEQY
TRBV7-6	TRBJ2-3	ASSQRQGSSTDTQY
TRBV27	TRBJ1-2	ATGADRIYYGYT
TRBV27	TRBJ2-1	ASSPVDIGLAGGPDEQF
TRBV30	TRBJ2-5	AWDGASAYQETQY
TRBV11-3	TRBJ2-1	ASNRRRLAEGDEQF
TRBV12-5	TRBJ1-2	ASGSQGAGSDGYT
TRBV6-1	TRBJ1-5	ASSERQPQH
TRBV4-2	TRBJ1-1	ASSHNDRVRFENTEAF
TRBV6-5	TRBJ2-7	ASSFGGSYEQY
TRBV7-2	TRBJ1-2	ASSHRPGHPNYGYT
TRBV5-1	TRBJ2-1	ASSPPGSGRFDEQF
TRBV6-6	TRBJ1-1	ASSSGVGTEAF
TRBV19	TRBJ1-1	ASSIWMNTEAF
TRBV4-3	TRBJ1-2	ASSQDPDRGYGYT
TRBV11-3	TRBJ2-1	ASEEDSNEQF
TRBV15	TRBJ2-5	ATSRPDSQETQY
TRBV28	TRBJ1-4	ASSLISTNEKLF
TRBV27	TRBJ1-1	ASSLGGGAEAF
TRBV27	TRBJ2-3	ASSFAGAADTQY
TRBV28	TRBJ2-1	ASSLPGLASNEQF
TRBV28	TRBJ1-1	AGGQGSTTEAF
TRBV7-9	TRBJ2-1	ASSYGLADNEQF
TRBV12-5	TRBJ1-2	ASGPGQAYT
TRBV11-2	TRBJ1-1	ASRLDRGHSANTEAF
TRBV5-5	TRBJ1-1	ASSLLRQELNTEAF
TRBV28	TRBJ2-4	ASSFNRELQVAKNIQY
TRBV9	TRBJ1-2	ASRDGDYGYT
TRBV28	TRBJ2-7	ASSLSGGDEQY
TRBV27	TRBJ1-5	ASSLSRSSNQPQH
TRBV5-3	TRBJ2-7	ASSGGGTYEQY
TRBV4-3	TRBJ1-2	ASSQGARGREGDGYT
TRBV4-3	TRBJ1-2	ASSQDQPGDGYT
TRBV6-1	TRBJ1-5	ATRVLRVSNQPQH
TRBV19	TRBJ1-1	ASSIGENTEAF
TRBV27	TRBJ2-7	ASSSNPFTPRRYEQY
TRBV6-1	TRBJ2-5	ASTRDHNQETQY
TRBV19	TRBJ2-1	ASRPRLAGGYNEQF
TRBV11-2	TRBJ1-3	ASSPRQGRRGNTIY
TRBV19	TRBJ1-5	ASSGTGLNQPQH